The 7 T cell receptor beta chains reported below all come from one sample, sequenced in a study of T cell repertoires in cytomegalovirus infection. TCRdb processed the reads anew with MiXCR; each CDR3 protein has one entry. The sample lists roughly 800,000 distinct CDR3 sequences, about 27% occurring once. These TCRs' antigens remain unknown. The sample consisted of cultured CD8+ T cells from PBMCs, taken from culture after CMV antigen stimulation. These receptors all come from a human donor in good health (CMV status not recorded). Some clones in this sample may be carry-over from other donors' samples.

The chain is built from TRBV27 and TRBJ2-7; TRBD1 aligns across 9 bases. Germline V lookup: CDR1 MNHEY, CDR2 SMNVEV (reference sequence). There are 18 residues in the CDR3. The ends lost 3 bases at V and 2 bases at J; junction bases unmatched: 14. CDR3: CASSFGFPGQGSTYEQYF. CDR3 DNA: TGTGCCAGCAGTTTTGGTTTCCCGGGACAGGGCTCTACCTACGAGCAGTACTTC.

This clonotype was counted between two and nine times. The V call is TRBV5-6, the J call TRBJ2-7; D gene uncertain. This CDR3 has 14 amino acids. V lost 2 bases, J lost 3 bases, and 12 bases lay in between. Germline CDR1 is SGHDT and CDR2 is YYEEEE. CDR3 loop: CASSLIHTDYEQYV. In DNA, the CDR3 is TGTGCCAGCAGCTTAATCCATACCGACTACGAGCAGTACGTC.

This clonotype occurred a few times. The V and J genes are TRBV6-2 or TRBV6-3 and TRBJ2-2; a possible D gene is TRBD1 (5 bases). CDR1 is MNHEY and CDR2 is SVGEGT in the germline V gene. The V end was cut by 2 bases, the J end by 6 bases, with 10 bases between. The CDR3 contains 14 residues. CDR3 protein: CASSYHPQAGELFF. The CDR3 coding sequence is TGTGCCAGCAGTTACCACCCACAGGCCGGGGAGCTGTTTTTT.

This clonotype showed up just a few times. The chain carries TRBV19 and TRBJ2-1; TRBD2 agrees at 7 bases. Per germline, CDR1 LNHDA and CDR2 SQIVND (reference sequence). V gave up 5 bases and J gave up 4 bases; unmatched junction bases: 14. CDR3 length: 17 residues. The CDR3 loop is CASSPTRGGYRYNEQFF. In nucleotides, the CDR3 is TGTGCCAGTAGTCCAACTCGCGGGGGATACCGATACAATGAGCAGTTCTTC.

V usage is TRBV6-6 and J usage is TRBJ2-2; tentatively, D is TRBD1 (5 bases). The CDR3 has 16 residues. V lost 0 bases and J 0 bases, leaving 8 bases between the germline ends. In germline, CDR1 is MNHNY, CDR2 SVGAGI (reference sequence). CDR3 sequence reads: CASSYSLRANTGELFF. DNA of the CDR3: TGTGCCAGCAGTTACTCCCTCAGGGCGAACACCGGGGAGCTGTTTTTT.

This clonotype was detected ten times or more. The V and J genes are TRBV6-6 and TRBJ1-6; the D gene is possibly TRBD1 (5 bases). The ends were cut back, 4 bases at V and 7 bases at J, with 11 bases in the middle. The CDR3 extends over 14 amino acids. Germline loops: CDR1 MNHNY, CDR2 SVGAGI (reference sequence). The CDR3 loop is CASSFDSSNSPLHF. CDR3 nucleotides: TGTGCCAGCAGTTTTGACAGTTCCAATTCACCCCTCCACTTT.

The rearrangement links TRBV27 to TRBJ1-1; D call uncertain. CDR3 size: 12 residues. Germline loops: CDR1 MNHEY, CDR2 SMNVEV (reference sequence). The V end lost 9 bases, the J end lost 4 bases, and 12 bases lay between the germline ends. The CDR3 reads CASISEGTEAFF. CDR3 sequence (DNA): TGTGCCAGTATCTCGGAGGGCACTGAAGCTTTCTTT.